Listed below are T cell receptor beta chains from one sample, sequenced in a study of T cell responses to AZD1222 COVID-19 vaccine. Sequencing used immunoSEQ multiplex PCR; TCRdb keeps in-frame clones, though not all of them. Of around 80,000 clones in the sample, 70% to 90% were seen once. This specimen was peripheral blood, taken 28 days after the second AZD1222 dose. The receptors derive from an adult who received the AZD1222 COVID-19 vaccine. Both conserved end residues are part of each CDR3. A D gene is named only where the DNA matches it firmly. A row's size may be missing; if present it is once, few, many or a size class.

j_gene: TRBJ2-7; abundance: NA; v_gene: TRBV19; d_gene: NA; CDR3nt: TGTGCCAGTAGTCGGGGGAGTTACGAGCAGTACTTC; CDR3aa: CASSRGSYEQYF
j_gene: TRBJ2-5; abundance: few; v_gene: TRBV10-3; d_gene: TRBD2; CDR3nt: TGTGCCATCAGTACGACCGGGGGCGGGGGGGAGACCCAGTACTTC; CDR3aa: CAISTTGGGGETQYF
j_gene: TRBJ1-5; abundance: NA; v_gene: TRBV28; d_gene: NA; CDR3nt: TGTGCCAGCAGTTGGGGAAATCAGCCCCAGCATTTT; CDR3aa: CASSWGNQPQHF
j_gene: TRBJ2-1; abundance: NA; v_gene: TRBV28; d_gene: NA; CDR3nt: TGTGCCAGCAGATCACTAGGCTCCTACAATGAGCAGTTCTTC; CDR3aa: CASRSLGSYNEQFF
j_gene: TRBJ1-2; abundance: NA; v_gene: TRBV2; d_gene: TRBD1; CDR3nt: TGTGCCAGCAGTGAAGCGCTAGGACAGGGAGCGTATGGCTACACCTTC; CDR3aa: CASSEALGQGAYGYTF
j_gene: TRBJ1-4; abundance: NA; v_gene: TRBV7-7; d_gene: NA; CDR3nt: TGTGCTAGCAGCCGGGGGACTAATGAAAAACTGTTTTTT; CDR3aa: CASSRGTNEKLFF
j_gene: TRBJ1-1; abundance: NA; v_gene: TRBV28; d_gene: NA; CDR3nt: TGTGCCAGCAGTTTACGCTTGAGGCAGAAAAGTATGAACACTGAAGCTTTCTTT; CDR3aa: CASSLRLRQKSMNTEAFF
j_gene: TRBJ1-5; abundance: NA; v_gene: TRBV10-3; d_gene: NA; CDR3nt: TGTGCCATCAGTGAGTCGCGGGGGAACCAGCCCCAGCATTTT; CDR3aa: CAISESRGNQPQHF
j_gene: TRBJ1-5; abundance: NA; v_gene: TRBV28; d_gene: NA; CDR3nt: TGTGCCAGCACCCCCGCGTCGGGGTTTAGCAATCAGCCCCAGCATTTT; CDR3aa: CASTPASGFSNQPQHF
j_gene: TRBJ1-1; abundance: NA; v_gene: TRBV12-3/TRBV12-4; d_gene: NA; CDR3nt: TGTGCCAGCAGTTTAAGGGAGACTGAAGCTTTCTTT; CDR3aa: CASSLRETEAFF
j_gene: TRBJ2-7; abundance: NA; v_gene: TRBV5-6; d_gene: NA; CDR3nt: TGTGCCAGCAGCCCTGGACAGATTTACGAGCAGTACTTC; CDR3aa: CASSPGQIYEQYF
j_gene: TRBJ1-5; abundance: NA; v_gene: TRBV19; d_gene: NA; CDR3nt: TGTGCCAGTAGAGAACAGGGCTATAGCAATCAGCCCCAGCATTTT; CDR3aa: CASREQGYSNQPQHF
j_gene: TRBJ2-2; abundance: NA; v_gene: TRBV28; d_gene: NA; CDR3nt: TGTGCCAGCAGTTTTGACAGGAACACCGGGGAGCTGTTTTTT; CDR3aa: CASSFDRNTGELFF
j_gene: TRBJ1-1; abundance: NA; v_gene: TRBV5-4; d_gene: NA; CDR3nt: TGTGCCAGCAGTTCCCCGTCGCCGAACACTGAAGCTTTCTTT; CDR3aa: CASSSPSPNTEAFF
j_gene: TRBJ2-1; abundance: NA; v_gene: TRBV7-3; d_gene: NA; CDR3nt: TGTGCCAGCAGCTTACGGGCAGGATACAATGAGCAGTTCTTC; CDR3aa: CASSLRAGYNEQFF
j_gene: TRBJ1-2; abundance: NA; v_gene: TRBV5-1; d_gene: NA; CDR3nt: TGCGCCAGCAACGAACAGGGAAAATATGGCTACACCTTC; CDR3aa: CASNEQGKYGYTF
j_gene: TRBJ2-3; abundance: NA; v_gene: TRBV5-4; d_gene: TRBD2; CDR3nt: TGTGCCAGCAGCTTGGCTAGCGGGGGATCAGATACGCAGTATTTT; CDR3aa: CASSLASGGSDTQYF
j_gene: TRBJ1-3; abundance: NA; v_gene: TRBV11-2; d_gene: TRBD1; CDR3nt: TGTGCCAGCAGCTTAGAAGGGGGCGGCGTAGGAAACACCATATATTTT; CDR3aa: CASSLEGGGVGNTIYF
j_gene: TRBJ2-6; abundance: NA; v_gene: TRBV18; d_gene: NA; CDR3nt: TGTGCCAGCTCACCAGGACAGTTCTTCTCTGGGGCCAACGTCCTGACTTTC; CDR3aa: CASSPGQFFSGANVLTF
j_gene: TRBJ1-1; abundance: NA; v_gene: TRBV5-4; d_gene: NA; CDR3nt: TGTGCCAGCAGCTTGCGGAGGAGTTGGGACACTGAAGCTTTCTTT; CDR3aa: CASSLRRSWDTEAFF
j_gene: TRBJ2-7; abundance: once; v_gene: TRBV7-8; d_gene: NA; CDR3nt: TGTGCCAGCAGGATGTACAGCTCCTACGAGCAGTACTTC; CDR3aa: CASRMYSSYEQYF
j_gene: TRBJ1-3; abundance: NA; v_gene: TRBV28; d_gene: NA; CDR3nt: TGTGCCAGTATCAGGGGTGGCTCGGGAAACACCATATATTTT; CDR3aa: CASIRGGSGNTIYF
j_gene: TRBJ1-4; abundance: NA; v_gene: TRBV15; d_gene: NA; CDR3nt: TGTGCCACCAGCAGAGCGGACAGTGCAACTAATGAAAAACTGTTTTTT; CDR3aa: CATSRADSATNEKLFF
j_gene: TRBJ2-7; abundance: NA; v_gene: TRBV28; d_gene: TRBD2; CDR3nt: TGTGCCAGCAGTTGGGGGGACTATAACGACTACGAGCAGTACTTC; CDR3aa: CASSWGDYNDYEQYF
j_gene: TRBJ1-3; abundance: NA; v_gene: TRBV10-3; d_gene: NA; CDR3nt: TGTGCCACCAGGGGAGACTCTGGAAACACCATATATTTT; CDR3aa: CATRGDSGNTIYF